The source of this T cell receptor beta chain is a study of blood T cell repertoires in COVID-19. Study background: The study drew acute and convalescent COVID-19 samples from the United States, Italy and Spain. In each case, the material was cDNA or gDNA derived from T cells, B-cell-depleted T cells, or PBMCs.

Per the original methods: Reference gene primer amplification in the assay estimated nucleated cell counts. Only in-frame clones appear in the TCRdb table, and some are missing; sequencing was by immunoSEQ multiplex PCR. The V and J calls and clone size come from that table; D and trimming were worked out from the DNA. The sample lists approximately 100,000 clones, 83% occurring once. Sequences were obtained from peripheral blood. This receptor was identified in a woman in her sixties with acute or convalescent COVID-19.

CDR3 amino acids: CASSPRPGGGGEQFF. DNA of the CDR3: TGTGCCAGCTCACCACGACCTGGGGGAGGAGGTGAGCAGTTCTTC. The V call is TRBV18, the J call TRBJ2-1, with D maybe TRBD2 (6 bases). The V end was cut by 1 base, the J end by 9 bases, with 16 bases between. From germline, CDR1 is KGHSH and CDR2 LQKENI. The CDR3 is made up of 15 amino acids.